This T cell receptor (beta chain) came from a study of cytomegalovirus exposure and HLA in healthy donors (dated by TCRdb to the late 2010s). Describing the broader study: According to a later analysis, one platform produced both the roughly 110 validation repertoires and the roughly 640 repertoires of the first cohort. High-throughput TCR immunosequencing, statistical association of individual TCRs with disease status, and machine learning were combined to predict cytomegalovirus infection status. The aim of the study was to test whether cataloging public T cell receptors could identify signatures of past pathogen exposure. A separate validation cohort of approximately 120 different subjects was used in addition to the 666-subject first cohort. Paper-wide results and their limitations: A later analysis had no HLA typing for the validation cohort, so co-occurrence there was scored across all 120 repertoires. A later analysis found that TCRs clustered in the first cohort also tended to co-occur in the 120 validation repertoires, with about 94% of cluster scores above 0. In vitro tests confirmed that a few of the cytomegalovirus-associated TCR beta chains recognize cytomegalovirus antigens. Most TCR sequences were seen in very few donors, while some public TCRs were found in many individuals. It was suggested by the authors that the approach could potentially be generalized to other disease states and immunological phenotypes. The study listed 170 or so TCR beta chains as associated with cytomegalovirus. The classifier was reported to diagnose cytomegalovirus status with high specificity and sensitivity in both the original cohort and the validation cohort.

Note on this clone: Its antigen is currently not known. No per-base quality is available; no much larger clone lies one base away.

Libraries were built with the immunoSEQ multiplex PCR assay. The study's processing was this. To diagnose cytomegalovirus status from the catalog of TCR beta chain sequences, a statistical classification framework was built. TCRdb provides this immuneACCESS table in a form limited to in-frame rearrangements. Some clones are lacking; in checked studies, under half of them reflect an unresolved V gene, and why the rest are absent is not known. V, J and clone size derive from that table, while D and trimming were established from the DNA sequence. For this sample there are roughly 76,000 clones; around 94% appear just once. Together, the top ten hold around 1.5% of the sample. Taken from cysteine to phenylalanine, the CDR3 has 15 residues. The read is trimmed to its CDR3 DNA, 45 bases read in frame from base 1. The germline V and J ends show losses of 0 bases and 3 bases respectively, and no gene match explains 2 bases of the junction. The germline V gene specifies MGHRA as CDR1 and YSYEKL as CDR2.

Separate from the approximately 670-subject first cohort, the validation cohort of 90 to 150 subjects was the group to which the donors belonged. Here the chain combines TRBV4-1 and TRBJ2-3, and 8 junctional nucleotides match TRBD1. This TCR derives from a man aged 18 to 35 in good health and CMV-seropositive. The sample consisted of PBMCs. The CDR3 region reads CASSQDGQGTDTQYF. At the DNA level, the sequence is TGCGCCAGCAGCCAAGATGGACAGGGTACAGATACGCAGTATTTT.